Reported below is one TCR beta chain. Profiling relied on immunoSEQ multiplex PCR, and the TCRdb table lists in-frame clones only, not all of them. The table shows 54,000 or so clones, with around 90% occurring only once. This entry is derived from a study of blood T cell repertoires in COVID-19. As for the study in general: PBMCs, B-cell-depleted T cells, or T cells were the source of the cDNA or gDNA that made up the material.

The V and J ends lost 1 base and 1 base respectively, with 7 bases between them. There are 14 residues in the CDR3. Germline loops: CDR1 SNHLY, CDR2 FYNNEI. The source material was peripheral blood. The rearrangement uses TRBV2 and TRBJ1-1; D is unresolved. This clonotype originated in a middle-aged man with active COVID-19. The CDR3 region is CASSEEGGNTEAFF. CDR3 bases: TGTGCCAGCAGTGAAGAAGGAGGGAACACTGAAGCTTTCTTT.